This T cell receptor (beta chain) was identified during a study of shared clonotypes between healthy human individuals. In the CD4+ fraction, cells were divided into CD45RA+ naive and CD45RA-negative memory subsets. V lost 8 bases to trimming and J lost 1 base, with 15 bases between them. The CDR3 has 14 amino acids. From germline, CDR1 is KGHSH and CDR2 LQKENI. The repertoire was sequenced with immunoSEQ multiplex PCR; TCRdb's copy has only in-frame clones and lacks some. The profile shows about 610,000 clones, more than 95% of them singletons. This chain connects TRBV18 to TRBJ2-7; D not resolved. This TCR derives from a woman in her 30s in good health. Input material: naive CD4+ T cells sorted from blood. Subset denoted: CD45RA+ positively selected. This chain's CDR3 is CASNSPGRSYEQYF. In nucleotides, the CDR3 is TGTGCCAGCAACTCTCCGGGCCGGTCCTACGAGCAGTACTTC.